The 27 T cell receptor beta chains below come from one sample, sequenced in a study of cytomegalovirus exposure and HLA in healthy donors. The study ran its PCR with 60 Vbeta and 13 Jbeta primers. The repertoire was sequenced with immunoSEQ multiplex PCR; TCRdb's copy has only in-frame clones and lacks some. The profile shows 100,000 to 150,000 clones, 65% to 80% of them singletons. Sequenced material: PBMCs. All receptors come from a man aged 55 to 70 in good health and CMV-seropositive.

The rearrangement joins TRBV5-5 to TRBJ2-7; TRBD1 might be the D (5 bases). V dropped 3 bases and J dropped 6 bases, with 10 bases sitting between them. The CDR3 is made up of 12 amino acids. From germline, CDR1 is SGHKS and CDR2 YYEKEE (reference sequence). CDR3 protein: CASSSSRVEQYF. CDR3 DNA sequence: TGTGCCAGCAGCTCGTCCAGGGTCGAGCAGTACTTC.

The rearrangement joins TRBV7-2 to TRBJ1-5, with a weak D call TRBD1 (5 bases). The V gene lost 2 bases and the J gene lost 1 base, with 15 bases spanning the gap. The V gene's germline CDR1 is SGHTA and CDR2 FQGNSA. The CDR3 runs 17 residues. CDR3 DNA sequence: TGTGCCAGCAGCTTATTGGGGGGACTGAACAGCAATCAGCCCCAGCATTTT. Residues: CASSLLGGLNSNQPQHF.

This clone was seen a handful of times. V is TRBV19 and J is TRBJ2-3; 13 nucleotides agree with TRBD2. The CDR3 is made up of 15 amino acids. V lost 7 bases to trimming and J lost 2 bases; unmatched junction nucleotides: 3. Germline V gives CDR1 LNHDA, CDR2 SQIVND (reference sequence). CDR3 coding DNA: TGTGCCAGTATAGGGACTAGCGGGACCACAGATACGCAGTATTTT. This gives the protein CASIGTSGTTDTQYF.

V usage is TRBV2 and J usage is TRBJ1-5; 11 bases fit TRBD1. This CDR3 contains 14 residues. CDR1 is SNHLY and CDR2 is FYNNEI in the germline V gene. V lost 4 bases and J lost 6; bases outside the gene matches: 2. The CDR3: CASSGTGGLQPQHF. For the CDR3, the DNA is TGTGCCAGCAGTGGGACAGGGGGCCTTCAGCCCCAGCATTTT.

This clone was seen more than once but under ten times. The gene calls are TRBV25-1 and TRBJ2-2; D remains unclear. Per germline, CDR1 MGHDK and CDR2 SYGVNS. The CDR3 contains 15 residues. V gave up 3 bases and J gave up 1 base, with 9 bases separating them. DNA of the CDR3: TGTGCCAGCAGTGACGTAATCAGGAACACCGGGGAGCTGTTTTTT. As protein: CASSDVIRNTGELFF. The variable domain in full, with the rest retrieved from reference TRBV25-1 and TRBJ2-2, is EADIYQTPRYLVIGTGKKITLECSQTMGHDKMYWYQQDPGMELHLIHYSYGVNSTEKGDLSSESTVSRIRTEHFPLTLESARPSHTSQYLCASSDVIRNTGELFFGEGSRLTVL.

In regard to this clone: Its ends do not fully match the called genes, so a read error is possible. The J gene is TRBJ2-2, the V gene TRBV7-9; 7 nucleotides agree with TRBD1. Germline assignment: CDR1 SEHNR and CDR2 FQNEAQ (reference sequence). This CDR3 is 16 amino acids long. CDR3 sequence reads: CSSPKPEGAVTGELFF. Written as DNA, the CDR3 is TGTTCCAGCCCTAAGCCCGAGGGGGCGGTCACCGGGGAGCTGTTTTTT.

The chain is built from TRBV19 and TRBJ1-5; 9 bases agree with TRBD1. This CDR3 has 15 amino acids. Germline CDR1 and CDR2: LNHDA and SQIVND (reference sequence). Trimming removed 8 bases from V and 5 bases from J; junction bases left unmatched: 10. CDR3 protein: CASGTGTGNYQPQHF. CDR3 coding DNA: TGTGCCAGTGGAACCGGGACAGGGAATTATCAGCCCCAGCATTTT.

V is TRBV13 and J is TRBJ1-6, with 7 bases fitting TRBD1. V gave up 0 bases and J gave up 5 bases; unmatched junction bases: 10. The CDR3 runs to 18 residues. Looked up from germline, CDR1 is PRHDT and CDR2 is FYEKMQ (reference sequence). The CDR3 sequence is CASSLGLGLGQNNSPLHF. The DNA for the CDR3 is TGTGCCAGCAGCTTAGGCTTAGGGTTGGGACAGAATAATTCACCCCTCCACTTT.

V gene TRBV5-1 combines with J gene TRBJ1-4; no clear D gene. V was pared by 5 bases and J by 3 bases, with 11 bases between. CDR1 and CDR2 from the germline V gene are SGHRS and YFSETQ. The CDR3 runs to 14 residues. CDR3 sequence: CASRKEVANEKLFF. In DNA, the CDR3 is TGCGCCAGCAGGAAGGAGGTGGCTAATGAAAAACTGTTTTTT.

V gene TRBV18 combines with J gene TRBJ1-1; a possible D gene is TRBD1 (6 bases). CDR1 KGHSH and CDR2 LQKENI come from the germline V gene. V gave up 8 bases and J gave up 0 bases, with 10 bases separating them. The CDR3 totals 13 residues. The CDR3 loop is CASHRDLNTEAFF. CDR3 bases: TGTGCCAGCCACAGGGACCTGAACACTGAAGCTTTCTTT. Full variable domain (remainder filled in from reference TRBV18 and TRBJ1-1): NAGVMQNPRHLVRRRGQEARLRCSPMKGHSHVYWYRQLPEEGLKFMVYLQKENIIDESGMPKERFSAEFPKEGPSILRIQQVVRGDSAAYFCASHRDLNTEAFFGQGTRLTVV.

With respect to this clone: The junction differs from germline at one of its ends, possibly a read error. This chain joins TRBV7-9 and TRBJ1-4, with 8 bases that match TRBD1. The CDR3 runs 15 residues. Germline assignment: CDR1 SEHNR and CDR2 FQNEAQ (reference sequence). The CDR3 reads CANSQHRGTNEKLFF. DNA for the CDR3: TGTGCCAACAGCCAACACAGGGGGACCAATGAAAAACTGTTTTTT. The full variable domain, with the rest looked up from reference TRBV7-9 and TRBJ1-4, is DTGVSQNPRHKITKRGQNVTFRCDPISEHNRLYWYRQTLGQGPEFLTYFQNEAQLEKSRLLSDRFSAERPKGSFSTLEIQRTEQGDSAMYLCANSQHRGTNEKLFFGSGTQLSVL.

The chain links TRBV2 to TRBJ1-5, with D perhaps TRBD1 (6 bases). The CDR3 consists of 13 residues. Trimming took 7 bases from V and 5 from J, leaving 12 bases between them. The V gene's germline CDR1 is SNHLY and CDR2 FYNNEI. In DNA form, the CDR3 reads TGTGCCAGCACCTTGGACAGCGATCAGCCCCAGCATTTT. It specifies CASTLDSDQPQHF.

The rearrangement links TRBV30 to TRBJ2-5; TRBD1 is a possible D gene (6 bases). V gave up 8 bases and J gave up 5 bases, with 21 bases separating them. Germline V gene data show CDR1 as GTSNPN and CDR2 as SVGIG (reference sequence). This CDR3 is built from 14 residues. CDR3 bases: TGTGCCGGGGGCCCGGGGTCGGCTGGGGAGACCCAGTACTTC. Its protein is CAGGPGSAGETQYF.

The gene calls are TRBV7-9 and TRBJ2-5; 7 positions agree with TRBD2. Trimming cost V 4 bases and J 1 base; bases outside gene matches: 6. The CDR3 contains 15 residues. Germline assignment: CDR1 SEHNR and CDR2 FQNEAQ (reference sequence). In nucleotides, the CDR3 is TGTGCCAGCAGCTCAACCGGGACTATCCAAGAGACCCAGTACTTC. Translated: CASSSTGTIQETQYF.

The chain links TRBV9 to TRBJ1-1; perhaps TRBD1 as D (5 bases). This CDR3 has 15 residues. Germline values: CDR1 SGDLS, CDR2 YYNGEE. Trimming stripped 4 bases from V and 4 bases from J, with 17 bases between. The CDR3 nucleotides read TGTGCCAGCAGCTTCGGGACTCGGATAGGCACTGAAGCTTTCTTT. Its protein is CASSFGTRIGTEAFF.

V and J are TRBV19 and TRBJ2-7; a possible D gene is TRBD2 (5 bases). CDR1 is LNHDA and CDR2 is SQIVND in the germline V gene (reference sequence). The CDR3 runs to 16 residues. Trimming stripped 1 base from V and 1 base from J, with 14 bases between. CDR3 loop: CASSIVGRTRSYEQYF. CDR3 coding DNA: TGTGCCAGTAGTATAGTAGGGAGAACGCGTTCCTACGAGCAGTACTTC.

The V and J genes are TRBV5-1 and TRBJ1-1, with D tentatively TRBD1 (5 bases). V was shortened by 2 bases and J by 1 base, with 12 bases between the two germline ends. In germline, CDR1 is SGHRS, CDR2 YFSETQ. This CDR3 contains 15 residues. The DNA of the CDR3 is TGCGCCAGCAGCTTACCAGGGATTACGAACACTGAAGCTTTCTTT. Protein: CASSLPGITNTEAFF.

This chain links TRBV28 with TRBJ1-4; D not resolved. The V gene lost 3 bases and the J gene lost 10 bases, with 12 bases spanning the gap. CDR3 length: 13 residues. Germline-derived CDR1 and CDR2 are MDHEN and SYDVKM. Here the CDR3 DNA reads TGTGCCAGCAGTTTTAATGGAGATGGAAAACTGTTTTTT. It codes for CASSFNGDGKLFF. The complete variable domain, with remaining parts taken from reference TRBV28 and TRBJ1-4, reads DVKVTQSSRYLVKRTGEKVFLECVQDMDHENMFWYRQDPGLGLRLIYFSYDVKMKEKGDIPEGYSVSREKKERFSLILESASTNQTSMYLCASSFNGDGKLFFGSGTQLSVL.

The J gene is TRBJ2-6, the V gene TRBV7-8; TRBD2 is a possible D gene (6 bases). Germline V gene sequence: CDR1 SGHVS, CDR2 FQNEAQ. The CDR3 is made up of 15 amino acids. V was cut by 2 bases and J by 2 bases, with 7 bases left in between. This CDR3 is CASSLRETGANVLTF. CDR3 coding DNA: TGTGCCAGCAGCTTACGGGAGACTGGGGCCAACGTCCTGACTTTC.

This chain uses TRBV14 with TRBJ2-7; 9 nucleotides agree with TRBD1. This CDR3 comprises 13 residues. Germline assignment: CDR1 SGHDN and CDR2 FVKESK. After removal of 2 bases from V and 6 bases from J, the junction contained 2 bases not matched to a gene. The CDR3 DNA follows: TGTGCCAGCAGCCAATACAGGGGGCCCGAGCAGTACTTC. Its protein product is CASSQYRGPEQYF. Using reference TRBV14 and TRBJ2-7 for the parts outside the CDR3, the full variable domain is EAGVTQFPSHSVIEKGQTVTLRCDPISGHDNLYWYRRVMGKEIKFLLHFVKESKQDESGMPNNRFLAERTGGTYSTLKVQPAELEDSGVYFCASSQYRGPEQYFGPGTRLTVT.

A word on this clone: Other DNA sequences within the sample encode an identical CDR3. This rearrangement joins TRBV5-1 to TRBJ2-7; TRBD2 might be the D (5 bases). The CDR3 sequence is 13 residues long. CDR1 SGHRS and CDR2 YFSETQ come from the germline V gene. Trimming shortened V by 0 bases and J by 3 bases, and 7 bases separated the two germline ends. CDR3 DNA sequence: TGCGCCAGCAGCTTGGTCGGAGGCTACGAGCAGTACTTC. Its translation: CASSLVGGYEQYF.

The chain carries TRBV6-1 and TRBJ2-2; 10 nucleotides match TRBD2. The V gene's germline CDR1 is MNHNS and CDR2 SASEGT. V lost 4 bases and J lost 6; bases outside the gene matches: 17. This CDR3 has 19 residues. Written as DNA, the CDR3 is TGTGCCAGCAGTGCTTGGGGTGGTAGCGGGAGGACACGACCCGGGGAGCTGTTTTTT. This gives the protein CASSAWGGSGRTRPGELFF.

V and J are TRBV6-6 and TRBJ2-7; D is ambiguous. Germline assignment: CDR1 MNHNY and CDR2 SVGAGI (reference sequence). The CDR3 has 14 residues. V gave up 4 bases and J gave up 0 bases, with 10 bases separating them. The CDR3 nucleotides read TGTGCCAGCAGTTTAGAGGAAAGCTCCTACGAGCAGTACTTC. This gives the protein CASSLEESSYEQYF.

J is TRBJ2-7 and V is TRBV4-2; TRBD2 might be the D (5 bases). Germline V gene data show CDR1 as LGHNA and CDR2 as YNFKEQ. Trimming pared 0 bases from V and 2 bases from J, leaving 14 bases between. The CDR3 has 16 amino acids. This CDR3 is CASSQDPPLGAYEQYF. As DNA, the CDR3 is TGTGCCAGCAGCCAAGATCCCCCTCTGGGAGCCTACGAGCAGTACTTC.

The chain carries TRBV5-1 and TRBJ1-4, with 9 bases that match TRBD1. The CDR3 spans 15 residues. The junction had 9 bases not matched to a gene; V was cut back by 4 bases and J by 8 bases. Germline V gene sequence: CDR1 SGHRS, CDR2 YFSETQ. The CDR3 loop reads CASSPGTGTIEKLFF. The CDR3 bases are TGCGCCAGCAGCCCCGGGACAGGGACTATAGAAAAACTGTTTTTT.

CDR3 amino acids: CASGENYGYTF. The CDR3 DNA reads as TGCGCCAGCGGGGAGAACTATGGCTACACCTTC. The chain employs TRBV10-2 and TRBJ1-2; no reliable D call. CDR1 and CDR2 (germline): WSHSY, SAAADI. This CDR3 contains 11 residues. Trimming left V 8 bases short and J 2 bases short, with 6 bases between.

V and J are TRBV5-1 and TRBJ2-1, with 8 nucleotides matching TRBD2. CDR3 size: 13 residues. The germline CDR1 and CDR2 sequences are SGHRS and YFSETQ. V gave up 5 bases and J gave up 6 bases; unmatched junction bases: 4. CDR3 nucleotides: TGCGCCAGCAGGGACACTAGCGGCAATGAGCAGTTCTTC. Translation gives CASRDTSGNEQFF.